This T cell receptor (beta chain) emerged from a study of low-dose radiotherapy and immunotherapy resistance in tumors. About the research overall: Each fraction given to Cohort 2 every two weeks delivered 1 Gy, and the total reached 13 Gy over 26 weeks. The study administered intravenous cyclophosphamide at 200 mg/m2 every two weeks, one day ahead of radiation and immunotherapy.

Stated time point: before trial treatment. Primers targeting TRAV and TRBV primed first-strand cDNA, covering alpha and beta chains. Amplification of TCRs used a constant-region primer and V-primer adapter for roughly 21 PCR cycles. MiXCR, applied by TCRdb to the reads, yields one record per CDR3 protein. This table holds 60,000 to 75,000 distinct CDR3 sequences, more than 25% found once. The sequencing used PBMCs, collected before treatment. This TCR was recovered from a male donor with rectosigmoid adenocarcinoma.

Here the CDR3 DNA reads TGTGCCTGGAGTGCTCTCACTGAAGCTTTCTTT. Protein sequence: CAWSALTEAFF. The V gene is TRBV30, the J gene TRBJ1-1; D is undetermined. V lost 1 base to trimming and J lost 4 bases, with 4 bases between them. CDR3 length equals 11 residues. Germline values: CDR1 GTSNPN, CDR2 SVGIG (reference sequence).